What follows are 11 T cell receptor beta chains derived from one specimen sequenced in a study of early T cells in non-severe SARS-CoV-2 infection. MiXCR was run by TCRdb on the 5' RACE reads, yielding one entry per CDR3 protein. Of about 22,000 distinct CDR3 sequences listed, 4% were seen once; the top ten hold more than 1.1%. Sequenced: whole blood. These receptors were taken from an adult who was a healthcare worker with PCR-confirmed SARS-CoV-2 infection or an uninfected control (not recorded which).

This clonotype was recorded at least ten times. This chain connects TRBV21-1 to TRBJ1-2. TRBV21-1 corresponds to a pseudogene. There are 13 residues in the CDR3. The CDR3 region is CASTEGPEAGYTF. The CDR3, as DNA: TGTGCCAGCACCGAGGGCCCGGAGGCTGGCTACACCTTC.

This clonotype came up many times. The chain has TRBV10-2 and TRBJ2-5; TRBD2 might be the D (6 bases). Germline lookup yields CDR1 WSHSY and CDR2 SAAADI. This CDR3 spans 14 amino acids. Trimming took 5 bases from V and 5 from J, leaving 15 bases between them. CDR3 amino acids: CASSPDWRVETQYF. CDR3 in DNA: TGCGCCAGCAGTCCGGACTGGAGGGTGGAGACCCAGTACTTC.

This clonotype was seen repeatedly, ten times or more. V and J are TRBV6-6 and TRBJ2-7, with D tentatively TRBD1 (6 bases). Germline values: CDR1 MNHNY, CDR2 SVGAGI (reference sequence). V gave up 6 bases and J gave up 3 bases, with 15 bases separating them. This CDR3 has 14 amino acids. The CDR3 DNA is TGTGCCAGCAGCCCACCCATGACAGGCTACGAGCAGTACTTC. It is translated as CASSPPMTGYEQYF.

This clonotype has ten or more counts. CDR3: CATSSYGTKVNTEAFF. The CDR3 region has the DNA TGTGCCACCAGCAGCTACGGGACAAAAGTGAACACTGAAGCTTTCTTT. The gene calls are TRBV15 and TRBJ1-1, with a possible D match to TRBD1 (6 bases). Per the germline V gene, CDR1 is LNHNV and CDR2 is YYDKDF (reference sequence). The V end lost 3 bases, the J end lost 0 bases, and 14 bases lay between the germline ends. This CDR3 has 16 residues.

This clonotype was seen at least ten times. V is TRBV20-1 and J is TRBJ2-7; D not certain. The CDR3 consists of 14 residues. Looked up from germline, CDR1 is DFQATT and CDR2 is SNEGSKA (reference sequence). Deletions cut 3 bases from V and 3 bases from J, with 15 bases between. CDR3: CSASGWDRLYEQYF. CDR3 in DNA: TGCAGTGCTAGTGGGTGGGATCGCCTCTACGAGCAGTACTTC.

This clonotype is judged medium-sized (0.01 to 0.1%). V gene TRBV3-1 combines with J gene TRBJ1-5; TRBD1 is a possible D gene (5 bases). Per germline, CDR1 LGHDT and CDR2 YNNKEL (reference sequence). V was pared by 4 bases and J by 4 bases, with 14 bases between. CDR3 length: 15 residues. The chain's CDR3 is CASSPTWGPNQPQHF. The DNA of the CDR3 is TGTGCCAGCAGCCCCACCTGGGGCCCAAATCAGCCCCAGCATTTT.

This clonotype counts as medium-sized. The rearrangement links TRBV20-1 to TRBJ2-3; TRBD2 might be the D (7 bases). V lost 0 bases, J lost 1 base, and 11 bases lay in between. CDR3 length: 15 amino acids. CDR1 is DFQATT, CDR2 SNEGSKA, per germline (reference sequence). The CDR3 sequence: CSARDAGAGTDTQYF. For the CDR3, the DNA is TGCAGTGCTAGAGACGCGGGGGCCGGCACAGATACGCAGTATTTT.

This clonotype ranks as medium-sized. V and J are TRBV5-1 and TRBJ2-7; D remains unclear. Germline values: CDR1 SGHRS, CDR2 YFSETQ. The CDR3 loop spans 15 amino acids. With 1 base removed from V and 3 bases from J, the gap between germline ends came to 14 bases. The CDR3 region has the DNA TGCGCCAGCAGCTTGCCCACACTCCGTATCTACGAGCAGTACTTC. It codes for CASSLPTLRIYEQYF.

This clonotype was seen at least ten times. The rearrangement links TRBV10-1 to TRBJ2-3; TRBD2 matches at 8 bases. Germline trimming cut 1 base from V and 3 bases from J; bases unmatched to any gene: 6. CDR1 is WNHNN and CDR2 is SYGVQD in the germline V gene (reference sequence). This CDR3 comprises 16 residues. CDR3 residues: CASSELTSVPTDTQYF. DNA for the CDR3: TGCGCCAGCAGTGAGTTGACTAGCGTTCCGACAGATACGCAGTATTTT.

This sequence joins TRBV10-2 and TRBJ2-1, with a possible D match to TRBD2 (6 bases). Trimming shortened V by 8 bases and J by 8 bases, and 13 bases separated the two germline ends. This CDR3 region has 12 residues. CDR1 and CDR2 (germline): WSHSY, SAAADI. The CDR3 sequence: CASGRTGDEQFF. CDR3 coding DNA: TGCGCCAGCGGACGAACGGGGGATGAGCAGTTCTTC.

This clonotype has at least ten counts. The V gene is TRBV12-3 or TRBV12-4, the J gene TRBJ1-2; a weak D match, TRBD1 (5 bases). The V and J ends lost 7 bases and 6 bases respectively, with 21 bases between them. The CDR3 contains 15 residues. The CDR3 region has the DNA TGTGCCAGCAAACTTTTGGGGGGTCCGGAACATGGCTACACCTTC. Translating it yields CASKLLGGPEHGYTF.